These 26 T cell receptor beta chains originate from one sample sequenced in a study of graft-versus-host responses after intestinal transplantation. These receptors' antigens are unknown. TCRdb keeps only in-frame clones here, not all; method: immunoSEQ multiplex PCR. The data hold more than 65,000 clones, with 75% to 90% observed a single time. The source material was unstimulated CD4+ T cells sorted from spleen or lymph node cells, sampled before transplant. All receptors come from a human donor who was the organ donor for an intestinal transplant.

V gene TRBV5-1 combines with J gene TRBJ2-2; TRBD1 matches 10 bases. The length of the CDR3 is 15 residues. Germline V CDR1 and CDR2: SGHRS, YFSETQ. Germline trimming cut 3 bases from V and 5 bases from J; bases unmatched to any gene: 4. CDR3 residues: CASSWGQGQTGELFF. Written as DNA, the CDR3 is TGCGCCAGCAGCTGGGGACAGGGGCAGACCGGGGAGCTGTTTTTT.

The J gene is TRBJ1-5, the V gene TRBV30; TRBD1 agrees at 7 bases. CDR1 is GTSNPN, CDR2 SVGIG, per germline (reference sequence). The CDR3 loop spans 14 amino acids. The junction had 1 base not matched to a gene; V was cut back by 0 bases and J by 2 bases. CDR3 bases: TGTGCCTGGAGTGTAACAGGGGGCAATCAGCCCCAGCATTTT. This encodes CAWSVTGGNQPQHF.

The V gene is TRBV5-1, the J gene TRBJ1-1; D remains ambiguous. The V gene's germline CDR1 is SGHRS and CDR2 YFSETQ. The CDR3 consists of 15 residues. The V end was cut by 0 bases, the J end by 1 base, with 10 bases between. The CDR3 loop is CASSLETLQNTEAFF. CDR3 DNA: TGCGCCAGCAGCTTGGAAACCTTACAGAACACTGAAGCTTTCTTT.

The chain couples TRBV2 to TRBJ2-2; 7 positions match TRBD1. The junction had 12 bases not matched to a gene; V was cut back by 9 bases and J by 8 bases. Germline assignment: CDR1 SNHLY and CDR2 FYNNEI. CDR3 length equals 14 residues. For the CDR3, the DNA is TGTGCCAGAGATGGGGACAGCCCGAATGGGGAGCTGTTTTTT. The encoded protein is CARDGDSPNGELFF.

V is TRBV6-5 and J is TRBJ2-2, with TRBD2 matching over 10 bases. This CDR3 region has 16 residues. Trimming cost V 2 bases and J 0 bases; bases outside gene matches: 0. Germline V gene lookup returns CDR1 MNHEY and CDR2 SVGAGI. CDR3 region: CASSYLAGANTGELFF. The CDR3, as DNA: TGTGCCAGCAGTTACCTAGCGGGGGCGAACACCGGGGAGCTGTTTTTT.

The chain couples TRBV6-6 to TRBJ2-7, with TRBD1 identical over 8 bases. The CDR3 is 12 residues long. J lost 6 bases, V lost 5 bases, and 3 bases had no gene match. Germline lookup yields CDR1 MNHNY and CDR2 SVGAGI (reference sequence). CDR3 loop: CASSKTGVEQYV. The CDR3 DNA sequence: TGTGCCAGCAGTAAGACAGGGGTCGAGCAGTACGTC.

This chain joins TRBV5-6 and TRBJ2-7; 9 nucleotides align to TRBD2. The CDR3 totals 15 residues. Unmatched junction bases numbered 4, after V lost 3 bases and J lost 0 bases. Germline values: CDR1 SGHDT, CDR2 YYEEEE. The CDR3 DNA reads TGTGCCAGCAGCTCGACTAGCGGAGGCTCCTACGAGCAGTACGTC. Its translation: CASSSTSGGSYEQYV.

The CDR3 spells CASSSRGGGTNEKLFF. The DNA for the CDR3 is TGTGCCAGCAGCTCTCGCGGGGGCGGAACTAATGAAAAACTGTTTTTT. The chain uses TRBV7-2 and TRBJ1-4, with TRBD1 as a possible D gene (6 bases). V was cut by 4 bases and J by 1 base, with 13 bases left in between. Germline assignment: CDR1 SGHTA and CDR2 FQGNSA. The CDR3 consists of 16 residues.

The V and J genes are TRBV5-5 and TRBJ1-6; 8 nucleotides line up with TRBD1. CDR1 is SGHKS and CDR2 is YYEKEE in the germline V gene (reference sequence). J lost 9 bases, V lost 0 bases, and 14 bases had no gene match. The CDR3 sequence is 18 residues long. CDR3 region: CASSLAWAGGSIFSPLHF. The CDR3 coding sequence is TGTGCCAGCAGCTTGGCCTGGGCAGGGGGCTCGATTTTTTCACCCCTCCACTTT.

The V gene is TRBV29-1, the J gene TRBJ1-2, with 9 positions matching TRBD1. Per germline, CDR1 SQVTM and CDR2 ANQGSEA. The junction had 5 bases not matched to a gene; V was cut back by 4 bases and J by 8 bases. The CDR3 consists of 12 residues. Here the CDR3 DNA reads TGCAGCGTTGGGGGACAGGGTACGGGCTACACCTTC. This codes for CSVGGQGTGYTF.

J is TRBJ1-2 and V is TRBV28; 10 bases map to TRBD1. The V gene's germline CDR1 is MDHEN and CDR2 SYDVKM. V gave up 4 bases and J gave up 3 bases; unmatched junction bases: 5. The length of the CDR3 is 15 residues. This CDR3 is CASSSSGTGDYGYTF. The CDR3 nucleotides are TGTGCCAGCAGTTCCTCCGGGACAGGGGACTATGGCTACACCTTC.

The rearrangement uses TRBV5-1 and TRBJ1-2, with 7 bases lining up with TRBD1. Germline V lookup: CDR1 SGHRS, CDR2 YFSETQ. V dropped 0 bases and J dropped 4; count of bases not matched to a gene: 6. This CDR3 comprises 15 residues. CDR3 nucleotide sequence: TGCGCCAGCAGCTTGGGGAAGGGGACAGCCTATGGCTACACCTTC. Protein sequence: CASSLGKGTAYGYTF.

This clone appeared once. The rearrangement joins TRBV5-1 to TRBJ2-1; 11 positions match TRBD2. V shed 0 bases and J 7 bases; nucleotides not matched to a gene: 12. Looked up from germline, CDR1 is SGHRS and CDR2 is YFSETQ. This CDR3 is built from 18 residues. The chain's CDR3 is CASSLEGASGGLVNEQFF. Here the CDR3 DNA reads TGCGCCAGCAGCTTGGAAGGGGCTAGCGGGGGGTTAGTGAATGAGCAGTTCTTC.

The rearrangement uses TRBV7-9 and TRBJ2-5, with a possible D match to TRBD2 (7 bases). This CDR3 has 15 residues. Trimming left V 8 bases short and J 2 bases short, with 18 bases between. CDR1 is SEHNR, CDR2 FQNEAQ, per germline (reference sequence). The CDR3 loop is CASEGGVAVQETQYF. The CDR3 nucleotides read TGTGCCAGCGAGGGGGGGGTGGCAGTTCAAGAGACCCAGTACTTC.

This chain links TRBV6-1 with TRBJ1-5; D is ambiguous. This CDR3 contains 14 residues. Germline CDR1 reads MNHNS; CDR2 reads SASEGT. V lost 6 bases to trimming and J lost 0 bases, with 9 bases between them. The CDR3 DNA reads as TGTGCCAGCAGGAAGGAGGGTAGCAATCAGCCCCAGCATTTT. Translating it yields CASRKEGSNQPQHF.

The chain uses TRBV29-1 and TRBJ1-2; D is possibly TRBD1 (6 bases). V lost 5 bases and J 0 bases, leaving 10 bases between the germline ends. Per the germline V gene, CDR1 is SQVTM and CDR2 is ANQGSEA. The CDR3 is 13 residues long. The CDR3 spells CSVRRGSNYGYTF. The CDR3 DNA reads TGCAGCGTTAGAAGGGGGTCTAACTATGGCTACACCTTC.

V usage is TRBV30 and J usage is TRBJ2-7, with TRBD1 as a possible D gene (5 bases). The CDR3 has 13 residues. Germline CDR1 GTSNPN, CDR2 SVGIG (reference sequence). Trimming removed 5 bases from V and 0 bases from J, with 11 bases in between. The CDR3 coding sequence is TGTGCCTGGGACAGCCCTAACTCCTACGAGCAGTACGTC. It codes for CAWDSPNSYEQYV.

The chain is built from TRBV2 and TRBJ2-1; D gene uncertain. The CDR3 covers 13 residues. Germline V gene sequence: CDR1 SNHLY, CDR2 FYNNEI. V was clipped by 4 bases and J by 4 bases, with 8 bases between them. The CDR3 reads CASSAVGYNEQFF. The CDR3 DNA is TGTGCCAGCAGTGCCGTCGGTTACAATGAGCAGTTCTTC.

The chain combines TRBV6-6 with TRBJ1-4, with D possibly being TRBD1 (6 bases). This CDR3 contains 13 residues. Germline values: CDR1 MNHNY, CDR2 SVGAGI (reference sequence). The V and J ends lost 8 bases and 8 bases respectively, with 15 bases between them. The DNA of the CDR3 is TGTGCCAGCTGGTTGCAGGGGAAGGAAAAACTGTTTTTT. This sequence encodes CASWLQGKEKLFF.

The chain joins TRBV2 to TRBJ2-2; D gene ambiguous. Germline V CDR1 and CDR2: SNHLY, FYNNEI. V was cut by 6 bases and J by 7 bases, with 9 bases left in between. The CDR3 length is 12 residues. The CDR3 spells CASRLGIGELFF. Here the CDR3 DNA reads TGTGCCAGCAGGCTAGGTATCGGGGAGCTGTTTTTT.

This rearrangement joins TRBV7-8 to TRBJ1-1; D gene unclear. Looked up from germline, CDR1 is SGHVS and CDR2 is FQNEAQ. This CDR3 comprises 11 residues. The V end was cut by 5 bases, the J end by 3 bases, with 4 bases between. CDR3 DNA sequence: TGTGCCAGCAGCCTTGACACTGAAGCTTTCTTT. Residues: CASSLDTEAFF.

This chain links TRBV2 with TRBJ2-1; the D gene is possibly TRBD1 (6 bases). CDR3 length: 14 amino acids. The V end was cut by 9 bases, the J end by 3 bases, with 15 bases between. Germline V gene data show CDR1 as SNHLY and CDR2 as FYNNEI. The CDR3 reads CASFEGGFYNEQFF. CDR3 DNA: TGTGCCAGTTTCGAAGGGGGTTTCTACAATGAGCAGTTCTTC.

This sequence joins TRBV7-8 and TRBJ2-3; 7 bases match TRBD2. V trimming: 1 base; J trimming: 6 bases; junction bases outside the gene matches: 7. From germline, CDR1 is SGHVS and CDR2 FQNEAQ. The CDR3 contains 15 residues. CDR3 nucleotides: TGTGCCAGCAGCTTAGATAGGGCGGGGGTTGATACGCAGTATTTT. This codes for CASSLDRAGVDTQYF.

CDR3 DNA sequence: TGTGCCACCTTACGACAGGGGGGAACCACAGATACGCAGTATTTT. Translated, it gives CATLRQGGTTDTQYF. V is TRBV5-6 and J is TRBJ2-3, with 9 bases fitting TRBD1. The junction had 10 bases not matched to a gene; V was cut back by 9 bases and J by 2 bases. CDR3 size: 15 residues. Germline values: CDR1 SGHDT, CDR2 YYEEEE.

V and J are TRBV21-1 and TRBJ2-7; whether TRBD1, the table's D call, matches the DNA was not checked. TRBV21-1 is reported as a pseudogene. The CDR3 is 12 amino acids. CDR3 amino acids: CASSKAPGRQYV. CDR3 DNA sequence: TGTGCCAGCAGCAAAGCGCCAGGGCGGCAGTACGTC.

The chain recombines TRBV5-1 with TRBJ1-2; 9 bases align to TRBD1. This CDR3 is built from 18 residues. The V gene's germline CDR1 is SGHRS and CDR2 YFSETQ. The junction had 14 bases not matched to a gene; V was cut back by 4 bases and J by 1 base. The CDR3 DNA reads as TGCGCCAGCAGCCCTCCCGCCGGCCCGACAGGGGGTAACTATGGCTACACCTTC. Amino acids: CASSPPAGPTGGNYGYTF.